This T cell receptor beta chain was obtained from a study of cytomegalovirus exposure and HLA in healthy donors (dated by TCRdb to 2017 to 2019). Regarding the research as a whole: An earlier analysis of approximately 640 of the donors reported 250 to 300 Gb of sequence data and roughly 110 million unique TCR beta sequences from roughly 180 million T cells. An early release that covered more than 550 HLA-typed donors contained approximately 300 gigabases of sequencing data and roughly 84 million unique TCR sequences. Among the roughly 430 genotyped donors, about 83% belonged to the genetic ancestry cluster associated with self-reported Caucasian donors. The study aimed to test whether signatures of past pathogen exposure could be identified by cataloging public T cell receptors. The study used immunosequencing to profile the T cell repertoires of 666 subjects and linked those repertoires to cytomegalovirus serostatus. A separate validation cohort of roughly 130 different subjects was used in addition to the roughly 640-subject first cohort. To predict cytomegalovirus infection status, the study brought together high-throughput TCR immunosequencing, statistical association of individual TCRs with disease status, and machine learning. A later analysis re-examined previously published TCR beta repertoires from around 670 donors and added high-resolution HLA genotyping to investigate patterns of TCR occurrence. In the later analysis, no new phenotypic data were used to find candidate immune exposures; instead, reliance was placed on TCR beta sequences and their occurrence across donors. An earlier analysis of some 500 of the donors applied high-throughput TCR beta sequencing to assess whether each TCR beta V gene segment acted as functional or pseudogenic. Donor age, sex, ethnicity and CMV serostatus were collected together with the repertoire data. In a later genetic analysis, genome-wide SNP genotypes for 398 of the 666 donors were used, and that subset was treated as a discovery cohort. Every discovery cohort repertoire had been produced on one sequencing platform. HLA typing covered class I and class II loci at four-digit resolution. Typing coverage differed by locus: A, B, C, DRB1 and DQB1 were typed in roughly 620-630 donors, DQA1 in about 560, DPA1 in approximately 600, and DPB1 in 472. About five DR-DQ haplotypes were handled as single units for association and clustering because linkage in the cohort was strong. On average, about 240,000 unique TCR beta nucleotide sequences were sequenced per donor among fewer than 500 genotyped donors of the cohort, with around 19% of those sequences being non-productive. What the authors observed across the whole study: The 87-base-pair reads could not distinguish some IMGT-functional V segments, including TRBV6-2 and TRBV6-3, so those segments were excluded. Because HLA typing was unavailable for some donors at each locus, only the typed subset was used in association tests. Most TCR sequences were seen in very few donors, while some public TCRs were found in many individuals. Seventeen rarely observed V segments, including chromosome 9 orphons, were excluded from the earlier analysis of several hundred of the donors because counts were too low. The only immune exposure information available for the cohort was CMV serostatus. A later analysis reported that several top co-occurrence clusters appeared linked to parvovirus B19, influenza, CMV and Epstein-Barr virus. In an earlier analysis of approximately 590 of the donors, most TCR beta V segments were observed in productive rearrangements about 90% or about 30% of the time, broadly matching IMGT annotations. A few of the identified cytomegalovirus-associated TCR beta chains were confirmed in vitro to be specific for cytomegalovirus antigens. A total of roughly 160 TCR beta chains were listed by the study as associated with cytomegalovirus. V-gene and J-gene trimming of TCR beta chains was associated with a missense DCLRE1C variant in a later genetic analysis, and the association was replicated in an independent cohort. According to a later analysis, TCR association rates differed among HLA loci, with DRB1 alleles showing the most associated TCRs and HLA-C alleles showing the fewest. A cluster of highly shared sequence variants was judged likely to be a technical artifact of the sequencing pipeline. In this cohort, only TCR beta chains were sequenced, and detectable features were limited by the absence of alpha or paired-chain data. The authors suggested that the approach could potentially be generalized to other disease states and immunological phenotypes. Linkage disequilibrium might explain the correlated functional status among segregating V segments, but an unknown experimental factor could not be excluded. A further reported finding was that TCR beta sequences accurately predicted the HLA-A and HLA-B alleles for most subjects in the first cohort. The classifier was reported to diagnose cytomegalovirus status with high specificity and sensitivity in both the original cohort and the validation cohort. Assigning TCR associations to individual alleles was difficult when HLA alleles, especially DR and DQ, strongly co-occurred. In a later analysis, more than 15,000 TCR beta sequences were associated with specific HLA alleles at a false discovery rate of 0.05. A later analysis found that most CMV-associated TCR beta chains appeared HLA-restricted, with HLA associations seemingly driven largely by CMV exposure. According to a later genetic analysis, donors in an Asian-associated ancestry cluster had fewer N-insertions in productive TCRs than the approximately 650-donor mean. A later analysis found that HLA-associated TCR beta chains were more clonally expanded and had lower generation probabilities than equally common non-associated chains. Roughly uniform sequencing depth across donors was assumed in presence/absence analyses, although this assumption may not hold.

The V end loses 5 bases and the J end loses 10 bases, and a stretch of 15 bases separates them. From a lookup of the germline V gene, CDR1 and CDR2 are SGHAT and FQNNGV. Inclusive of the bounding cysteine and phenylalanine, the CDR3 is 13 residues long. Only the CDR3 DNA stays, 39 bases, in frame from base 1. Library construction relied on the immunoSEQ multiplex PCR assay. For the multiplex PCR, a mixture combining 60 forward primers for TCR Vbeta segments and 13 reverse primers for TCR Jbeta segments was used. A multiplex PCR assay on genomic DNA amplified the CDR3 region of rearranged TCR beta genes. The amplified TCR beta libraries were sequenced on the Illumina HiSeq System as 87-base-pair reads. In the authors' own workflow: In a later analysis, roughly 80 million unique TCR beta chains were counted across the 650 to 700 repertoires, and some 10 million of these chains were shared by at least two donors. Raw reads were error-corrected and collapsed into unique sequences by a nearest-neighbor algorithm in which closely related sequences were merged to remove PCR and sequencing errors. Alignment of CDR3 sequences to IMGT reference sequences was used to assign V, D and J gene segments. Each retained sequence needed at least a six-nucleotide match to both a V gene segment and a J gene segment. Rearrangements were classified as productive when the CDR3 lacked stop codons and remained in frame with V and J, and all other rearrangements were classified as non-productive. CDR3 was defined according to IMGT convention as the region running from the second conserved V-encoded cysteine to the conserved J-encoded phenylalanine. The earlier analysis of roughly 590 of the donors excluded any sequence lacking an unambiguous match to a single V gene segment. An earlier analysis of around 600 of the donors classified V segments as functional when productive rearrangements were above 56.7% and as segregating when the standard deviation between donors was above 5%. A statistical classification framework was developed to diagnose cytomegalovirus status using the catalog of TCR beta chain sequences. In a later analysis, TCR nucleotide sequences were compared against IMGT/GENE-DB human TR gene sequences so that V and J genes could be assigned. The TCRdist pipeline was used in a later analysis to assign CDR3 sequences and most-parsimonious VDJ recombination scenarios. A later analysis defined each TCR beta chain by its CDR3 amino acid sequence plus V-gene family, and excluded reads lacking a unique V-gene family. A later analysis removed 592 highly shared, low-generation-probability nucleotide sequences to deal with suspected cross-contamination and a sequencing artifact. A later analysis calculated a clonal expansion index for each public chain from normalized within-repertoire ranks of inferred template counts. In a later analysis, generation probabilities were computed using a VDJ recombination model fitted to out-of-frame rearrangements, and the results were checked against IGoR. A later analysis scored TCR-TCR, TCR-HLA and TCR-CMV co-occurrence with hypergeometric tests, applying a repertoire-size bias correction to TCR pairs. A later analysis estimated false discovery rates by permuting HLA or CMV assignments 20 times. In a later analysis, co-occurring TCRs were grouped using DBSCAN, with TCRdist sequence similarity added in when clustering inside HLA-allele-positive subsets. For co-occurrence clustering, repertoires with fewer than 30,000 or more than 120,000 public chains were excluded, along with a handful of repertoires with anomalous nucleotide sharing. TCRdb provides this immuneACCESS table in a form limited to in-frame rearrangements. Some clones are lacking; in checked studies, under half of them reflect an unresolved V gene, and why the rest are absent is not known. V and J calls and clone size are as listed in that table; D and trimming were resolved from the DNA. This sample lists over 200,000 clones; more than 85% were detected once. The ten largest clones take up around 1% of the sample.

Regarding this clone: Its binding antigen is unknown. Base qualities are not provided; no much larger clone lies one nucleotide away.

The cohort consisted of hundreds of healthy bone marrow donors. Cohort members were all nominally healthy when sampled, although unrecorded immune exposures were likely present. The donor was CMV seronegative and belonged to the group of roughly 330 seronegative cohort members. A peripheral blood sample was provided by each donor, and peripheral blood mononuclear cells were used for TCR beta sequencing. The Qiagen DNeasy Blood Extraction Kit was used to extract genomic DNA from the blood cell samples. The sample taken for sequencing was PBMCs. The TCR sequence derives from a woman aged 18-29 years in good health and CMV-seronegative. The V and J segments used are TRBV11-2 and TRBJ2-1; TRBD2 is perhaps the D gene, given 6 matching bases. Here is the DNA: TGTGCCAGCAGCCAAGAGGGCGGGGCGGAGCAGTTCTTC. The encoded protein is CASSQEGGAEQFF. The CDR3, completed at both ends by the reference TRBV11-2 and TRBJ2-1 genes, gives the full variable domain EAGVAQSPRYKIIEKRQSVAFWCNPISGHATLYWYQQILGQGPKLLIQFQNNGVVDDSQLPKDRFSAERLKGVDSTLKIQPAKLEDSAVYLCASSQEGGAEQFFGPGTRLTVL.